This T cell receptor (beta chain) was sequenced in a study of cytomegalovirus exposure and HLA in healthy donors (dated by TCRdb to between 2016 and 2019). About the study as a whole: An earlier analysis of approximately 600 of the donors reported about 250 Gb of sequence data and some 120 million unique TCR beta sequences from 150 million to 200 million T cells. An early release covering roughly 600 HLA-typed donors comprised about 290 gigabases of sequencing data and roughly 86 million unique TCR sequences. Of the approximately 400 genotyped donors, over 80% were placed in the genetic ancestry cluster associated with self-reported Caucasian donors. The study aimed to test whether cataloging public T cell receptors could reveal signatures of past pathogen exposure. Using immunosequencing, the study profiled T cell repertoires from some 670 subjects and related those repertoires to cytomegalovirus serostatus. Along with the roughly 700-subject first cohort, a separate validation cohort of over a hundred different subjects was used. To predict cytomegalovirus infection status, the study brought together high-throughput TCR immunosequencing, statistical association of individual TCRs with disease status, and machine learning. A later analysis re-analyzed previously published TCR beta repertoires from roughly 630 donors and added high-resolution HLA genotyping to study TCR occurrence patterns. The later analysis used no new phenotypic data to find candidate immune exposures, relying instead on TCR beta sequences and their occurrence across donors. To decide whether each TCR beta V gene segment behaved as functional or pseudogenic, an earlier analysis of some 600 of the donors relied on high-throughput TCR beta sequencing. Alongside the repertoire data, information on donor age, sex, ethnicity and CMV serostatus was compiled. Genome-wide SNP genotypes for about 65% of the 666 donors were used in a later genetic analysis, which treated that subset as a discovery cohort. All discovery cohort repertoires had been generated using a single sequencing platform. HLA typing covered class I and class II loci at four-digit resolution. Typing coverage differed by locus: A, B, C, DRB1 and DQB1 were typed in roughly 629-640 donors, DQA1 in 522, DPA1 in some 600, and DPB1 in 472. Roughly five DR-DQ haplotypes were handled as single units for association and clustering, since linkage in the cohort was strong. Among a few hundred genotyped donors of the cohort, an average of about 240,000 unique TCR beta nucleotide sequences were sequenced per donor, roughly 18% of them non-productive.

Libraries were built with the immunoSEQ multiplex PCR assay. For the multiplex PCR, a mixture combining 60 forward primers for TCR Vbeta segments and 13 reverse primers for TCR Jbeta segments was used. Amplification of the CDR3 region of rearranged TCR beta genes was performed with a multiplex PCR assay on genomic DNA. The amplified TCR beta libraries were sequenced on the Illumina HiSeq System as 87-base-pair reads. In the authors' own workflow: Across the 500 to 850 repertoires, a later analysis counted around 80 million unique TCR beta chains, roughly 11 million of which were shared by at least two donors. A nearest-neighbor algorithm error-corrected the raw reads and collapsed the reads into unique sequences, merging closely related sequences to remove PCR and sequencing errors. Alignment of CDR3 sequences to IMGT reference sequences was used to assign V, D and J gene segments. For a sequence to be retained, at least a six-nucleotide match to both a V gene segment and a J gene segment was required. Rearrangements were called productive when the CDR3 lacked stop codons and stayed in frame with V and J; all others were non-productive. CDR3 was defined according to IMGT convention as the region running from the second conserved V-encoded cysteine to the conserved J-encoded phenylalanine. Sequences without an unambiguous match to a single V gene segment were excluded from the earlier analysis of 587 of the donors. In an earlier analysis of 587 of the donors, a V segment was called functional when productive rearrangements were above 56.7%, and segregating when the standard deviation between donors exceeded 5%. A statistical classification framework was built for diagnosing cytomegalovirus status from the catalog of TCR beta chain sequences. In a later analysis, V and J genes were assigned by comparing TCR nucleotide sequences against IMGT/GENE-DB human TR gene sequences. Using the TCRdist pipeline, a later analysis assigned CDR3 sequences along with most-parsimonious VDJ recombination scenarios. In a later analysis, every TCR beta chain was defined by the combination of its CDR3 amino acid sequence and its V-gene family, and reads without a unique V-gene family were dropped. To address suspected cross-contamination and a sequencing artifact, a later analysis removed a few hundred highly shared, low-generation-probability nucleotide sequences. A later analysis calculated a clonal expansion index for each public chain from normalized within-repertoire ranks of inferred template counts. Generation probabilities in a later analysis came from a VDJ recombination model fitted to out-of-frame rearrangements, and those results were checked against IGoR. Hypergeometric tests were used in a later analysis to score TCR-TCR, TCR-HLA and TCR-CMV co-occurrence, with a repertoire-size bias correction applied to the TCR pairs. In a later analysis, false discovery rates were estimated by permuting HLA or CMV assignments 20 times. In a later analysis, co-occurring TCRs were grouped with DBSCAN, and TCRdist sequence similarity was added when clustering was performed within HLA-allele-positive subsets. For co-occurrence clustering, repertoires with fewer than 30,000 or more than 120,000 public chains were excluded, along with roughly five repertoires with anomalous nucleotide sharing. TCRdb carries this immuneACCESS record with in-frame sequences only. Its versions omit some clonotypes, under half of them owing to an unresolved V gene in the studies checked, with the rest unexplained. V and J calls and clone size come straight from that table; D and trimming were deduced from the DNA. The sample contains some 110,000 clones, approximately 72% of them found a single time. Clones ranked in the top ten supply 1.3% of the sample.

On this clone itself: What this receptor recognizes is not known. No base-level quality is on record; no much larger clone is a single base apart.

Points the paper makes about the study in general: Assigning TCR associations to individual alleles was difficult when HLA alleles, especially DR and DQ, strongly co-occurred. In both the original and validation cohorts, the classifier was reported to diagnose cytomegalovirus status with high specificity and sensitivity. A cluster of highly shared sequence variants was judged likely to represent a technical artifact of the sequencing pipeline. According to a later analysis, most CMV-associated TCR beta chains appeared to be HLA-restricted, and the HLA associations seemed to be driven largely by CMV exposure. Across donors, most TCR sequences were observed very rarely, whereas some public TCRs were present in many individuals. Correlated functional status among segregating V segments might reflect linkage disequilibrium, but an unknown experimental factor could not be ruled out. Sequencing depth was assumed to be roughly uniform across donors in the presence/absence analyses, though that assumption may not hold. In an earlier analysis of more than 450 of the donors, most TCR beta V segments were observed in productive rearrangements about 90% or about 30% of the time, broadly matching IMGT annotations. A total of 150 or so TCR beta chains were listed by the study as associated with cytomegalovirus. The earlier analysis of a few hundred of the donors excluded around 17 rarely observed V segments, including chromosome 9 orphons, because counts were too low. Several of the top co-occurrence clusters appeared to be linked to parvovirus B19, influenza, CMV and Epstein-Barr virus, according to a later analysis. The authors suggested that the approach could potentially be extended to other disease states and immunological phenotypes. A few of the identified cytomegalovirus-associated TCR beta chains were confirmed in vitro to be specific for cytomegalovirus antigens. In a later analysis, HLA-associated TCR beta chains showed more clonal expansion and lower generation probabilities than non-associated chains that were equally common. According to a later analysis, TCR association rates differed among HLA loci, with DRB1 alleles showing the most associated TCRs and HLA-C alleles showing the fewest. A later genetic analysis reported fewer N-insertions in productive TCRs among donors in an Asian-associated ancestry cluster than the approximately 700-donor mean. V-gene and J-gene trimming of TCR beta chains was associated with a missense DCLRE1C variant in a later genetic analysis, and the association was replicated in an independent cohort. The 87-base-pair reads could not distinguish some IMGT-functional V segments, including TRBV6-2 and TRBV6-3, so those segments were excluded. A further reported finding was that TCR beta sequences accurately predicted the HLA-A and HLA-B alleles for most subjects in the first cohort. The cohort was sequenced for TCR beta chains only, and without alpha or paired-chain data the features that could be detected were limited. Immune exposure information for the cohort was limited to CMV serostatus. Specific HLA alleles were associated with roughly 17,000 TCR beta sequences at a false discovery rate of 0.05 in a later analysis. Because some donors lacked HLA typing at each locus, the association tests relied only on the typed subset.

In the germline V gene, CDR1 corresponds to SGDLS and CDR2 to YYNGEE. The CDR3 runs 17 amino acids, cysteine and phenylalanine included. The entry retains the CDR3 DNA only, 51 bases that are in frame from base 1. The V end loses 1 base and the J end loses 7 bases, and a stretch of 20 bases separates them. The cohort comprised 670 or so healthy bone marrow donors. Cohort members were all nominally healthy when sampled, although unrecorded immune exposures were likely present. The donor tested CMV seronegative and was one of the 352 seronegative cohort members. A peripheral blood sample was collected from each donor, and TCR beta sequencing was performed on peripheral blood mononuclear cells. Genomic DNA was extracted from the blood cell samples with the Qiagen DNeasy Blood Extraction Kit.

The receptor's source is a man aged 25-40 years in good health and CMV-seronegative. The sequencing input was PBMCs. The V gene is TRBV9 and the J gene is TRBJ1-4; a tentative D match to TRBD1 spans 6 bases. The nucleotides read TGTGCCAGCAGCGTAACCGGGGGGGCAGGAGCGGGTGAAAAACTGTTTTTT. It specifies CASSVTGGAGAGEKLFF.